The sample holds many counts of the clone carrying this TCR beta chain. Its target is not known. The read terminates 3 residues before the CDR3 end, so the remaining end is supplied by the germline J gene. The record originates from a study of T cell clonality in common variable immunodeficiency. Study-level points and caveats: CVID subjects showed higher TCRbeta clonality than healthy controls. CVID subjects shared fewer TCRbeta clones than healthy controls did.

The repertoire was sequenced with immunoSEQ multiplex PCR; TCRdb's copy has only in-frame clones and lacks some. The table lists tens of thousands of clones, with no singletons. Caucasian heritage predominated among both patients and controls. The CDR3 runs 17 residues. Germline V CDR1 and CDR2: SSHAT, FNYEAQ (reference sequence). Between the trimmed V and J ends, which lost 5 bases and 4 bases, there was a span of 18 bases. Specimen: peripheral blood mononuclear cells. The V and J genes are TRBV7-7 and TRBJ1-6; tentative D call: TRBD1 (6 bases). This clonotype was obtained from a person aged 18-69 years in good health. The part of the CDR3 DNA that was read is TGTGCCAGCAGCCTAACTGGGAGGACAGATTATAATTCACCC. It yields the protein CASSLTGRTDYNSP. The whole CDR3 protein reads CASSLTGRTDYNSPLHF.